These 25 T cell receptor beta chains were all obtained from the same sample, sequenced in a study of blood T cell repertoires in COVID-19. Profiled with immunoSEQ multiplex PCR; TCRdb holds only in-frame clones, not every one. This table holds about 110,000 clones, roughly four fifths found once. The sequencing input was peripheral blood. All receptors come from a woman in her sixties or seventies with acute or convalescent COVID-19.

In its sample, this clone was seen once. The rearrangement joins TRBV11-2 to TRBJ1-5, with D hard to call. The CDR3 runs 12 residues. Trimming took 4 bases from V and 4 from J, leaving 5 bases between them. CDR1 is SGHAT and CDR2 is FQNNGV in the germline V gene. CDR3 DNA sequence: TGTGCCAGCAGCTCCAGGAATCAGCCCCAGCATTTT. Its translation is CASSSRNQPQHF.

This clone was seen just once. The CDR3 DNA reads TGTGCCAGCAGCTGGAGACTAGCGGCACAAGAGACCCAGTACTTC. Protein sequence: CASSWRLAAQETQYF. The chain employs TRBV5-6 and TRBJ2-5, with 9 bases identical to TRBD2. With V trimmed by 3 bases and J by 2 bases, 5 bases remained unmatched. Looked up from germline, CDR1 is SGHDT and CDR2 is YYEEEE. The CDR3 has 15 residues.

The sample holds a few counts of this clone. The chain couples TRBV27 to TRBJ1-1, with 8 bases lining up with TRBD1. The CDR3 runs to 15 residues. CDR1 and CDR2 from the germline V gene are MNHEY and SMNVEV (reference sequence). The V gene end was trimmed by 3 bases and the J gene end by 1 base; junction bases not matched to a gene: 4. This CDR3 reads CASSLWTGPNTEAFF. The CDR3 DNA reads as TGTGCCAGCAGTTTGTGGACAGGGCCGAACACTGAAGCTTTCTTT.

This clone was observed once. This rearrangement joins TRBV27 to TRBJ2-5; a weak D match, TRBD1 (5 bases). The V end lost 6 bases, the J end lost 6 bases, and 14 bases lay between the germline ends. CDR1 is MNHEY and CDR2 is SMNVEV in the germline V gene (reference sequence). The CDR3 covers 13 residues. The CDR3 reads CASRPQGSKTQYF. The CDR3 bases are TGTGCCAGCAGACCCCAGGGAAGTAAGACCCAGTACTTC.

J is TRBJ1-5 and V is TRBV6-2 or TRBV6-3, with a tentative D call TRBD1 (5 bases). Germline CDR1 MNHEY, CDR2 SVGEGT. The CDR3 consists of 15 residues. The V end lost 4 bases, the J end lost 2 bases, and 12 bases lay between the germline ends. The CDR3 region has the DNA TGTGCCAGCAGTTTCCAGGACAAAGGCAATCAGCCCCAGCATTTT. Protein sequence: CASSFQDKGNQPQHF.

The genes are TRBV7-8 and TRBJ2-2; D is perhaps TRBD2 (5 bases). CDR1 is SGHVS, CDR2 FQNEAQ, per germline. The CDR3 covers 16 residues. V dropped 2 bases and J dropped 1 base, with 11 bases sitting between them. The CDR3 nucleotides read TGTGCCAGCAGCTTATGGGTGAGCGGGAACACCGGGGAGCTGTTTTTT. This codes for CASSLWVSGNTGELFF.

This sequence joins TRBV25-1 and TRBJ2-1; TRBD2 matches 7 bases. This CDR3 has 14 amino acids. Germline CDR1 MGHDK, CDR2 SYGVNS. After removal of 7 bases from V and 0 bases from J, the junction contained 3 bases not matched to a gene. CDR3 DNA: TGTGCCAGCACCGGCGGGAGCTCCTACAATGAGCAGTTCTTC. It specifies CASTGGSSYNEQFF.

The rearrangement uses TRBV11-3 and TRBJ2-2; TRBD2 might be the D (5 bases). CDR1 is SGHNT and CDR2 is YENEEA in the germline V gene. This CDR3 is 15 amino acids long. V was shortened by 2 bases and J by 9 bases, with 16 bases between the two germline ends. CDR3 DNA sequence: TGTGCCAGCAGCTTAACGGACTCCCCCGGCCGGGAGCTGTTTTTT. Protein product: CASSLTDSPGRELFF.

The chain combines TRBV4-3 with TRBJ1-4; unclear D gene. Germline V CDR1 and CDR2: LGHNA, YSLEER. Trimming left V 0 bases short and J 8 bases short, with 7 bases between. The CDR3 spans 13 residues. CDR3 amino acids: CASSQDRKEKLFF. Here the CDR3 DNA reads TGCGCCAGCAGCCAAGACAGGAAAGAAAAACTGTTTTTT.

In its sample, this clone was seen once. This chain connects TRBV5-4 to TRBJ1-2; D unresolved. V was shortened by 4 bases and J by 1 base, with 8 bases between the two germline ends. There are 13 residues in the CDR3. CDR1 SGHNT and CDR2 YYREEE come from the germline V gene (reference sequence). CDR3 residues: CASSLRGNYGYTF. The DNA for the CDR3 is TGTGCCAGCAGCCTTAGAGGTAACTATGGCTACACCTTC.

Only a few counts were recorded for this clone. The rearrangement uses TRBV3-1 (or the pseudogene TRBV3-2) and TRBJ2-7, with D maybe TRBD1 (5 bases). The length of the CDR3 is 16 residues. Trimming cost V 3 bases and J 0 bases, with 15 bases left between them. Germline lookup yields CDR1 LGHDT and CDR2 YNNKEL (reference sequence). For the CDR3, the DNA is TGTGCCAGCAGCCATCTATCAGGGAAATTCTCCTACGAGCAGTACTTC. Amino acid sequence: CASSHLSGKFSYEQYF.

The CDR3 nucleotides read TGTGCCAGCAGACCCGGGACTAGCGGCTACAATGAGCAGTTCTTC. Encoded protein: CASRPGTSGYNEQFF. V and J are TRBV6-6 and TRBJ2-1; 11 nucleotides agree with TRBD2. The CDR3 contains 15 residues. Losses at the gene ends were 6 bases for V and 3 bases for J; bases not matched to a gene: 4. Germline lookup yields CDR1 MNHNY and CDR2 SVGAGI (reference sequence).

V gene TRBV9 combines with J gene TRBJ2-1; D perhaps matches TRBD1 (5 bases). Trimming took 0 bases from V and 11 from J, leaving 15 bases between them. The V gene's germline CDR1 is SGDLS and CDR2 YYNGEE. The CDR3 extends over 14 amino acids. The CDR3 region is CASSVGGPGIQQFF. The CDR3 nucleotides are TGTGCCAGCAGCGTAGGGGGCCCAGGGATTCAGCAGTTCTTC.

This sequence joins TRBV6-6 and TRBJ2-2; tentative D call: TRBD2 (6 bases). The CDR3 contains 13 residues. From germline, CDR1 is MNHNY and CDR2 SVGAGI (reference sequence). Deletions cut 7 bases from V and 7 bases from J, with 13 bases between. This CDR3 is CASTLRSGGELFF. As DNA, the CDR3 is TGTGCCAGCACCCTTCGTAGCGGCGGGGAGCTGTTTTTT.

The chain couples TRBV18 to TRBJ2-2; 10 nucleotides match TRBD2. V dropped 1 base and J dropped 4; count of bases not matched to a gene: 12. This CDR3 has 19 amino acids. Germline lookup yields CDR1 KGHSH and CDR2 LQKENI. The CDR3 region has the DNA TGTGCCAGCTCACCACGGGAGCCTAGCGGGAGCTCCGGCACCGGGGAGCTGTTTTTT. Amino acid sequence: CASSPREPSGSSGTGELFF.

This chain uses TRBV19 with TRBJ1-1, with TRBD1 matching 9 bases. Germline V lookup: CDR1 LNHDA, CDR2 SQIVND (reference sequence). The CDR3 sequence is 15 residues long. Losses at the gene ends were 5 bases for V and 1 base for J; bases not matched to a gene: 5. The CDR3, as DNA: TGTGCCAGTAGTCCAGGGACAGGGCGGAACACTGAAGCTTTCTTT. Residues: CASSPGTGRNTEAFF.

The chain combines TRBV10-2 with TRBJ2-2, with 10 positions matching TRBD1. This CDR3 is 15 amino acids long. Germline assignment: CDR1 WSHSY and CDR2 SAAADI. Losses at the gene ends were 7 bases for V and 5 bases for J; bases not matched to a gene: 7. CDR3 DNA: TGCGCCAGCATCCTGGGACAGGGGTTAACCGGGGAGCTGTTTTTT. Its protein is CASILGQGLTGELFF.

The rearrangement uses TRBV9 and TRBJ2-5; 13 bases are a match to TRBD2. The junction had 11 bases not matched to a gene; V was cut back by 3 bases and J by 6 bases. Germline values: CDR1 SGDLS, CDR2 YYNGEE. The CDR3 is 17 amino acids. The CDR3 reads CASSAGTSGTGRKTQYF. The DNA of the CDR3 is TGTGCCAGCAGCGCCGGGACTAGCGGGACTGGGAGAAAGACCCAGTACTTC.

The J gene is TRBJ1-1, the V gene TRBV2; possible D gene TRBD1, 6 bases. The CDR3 extends over 14 amino acids. Trimming left V 10 bases short and J 0 bases short, with 15 bases between. Looked up from germline, CDR1 is SNHLY and CDR2 is FYNNEI. The CDR3 here is CATKGVWVNTEAFF. DNA of the CDR3: TGTGCCACCAAGGGGGTTTGGGTGAACACTGAAGCTTTCTTT.

The chain employs TRBV25-1 and TRBJ2-7, with 10 bases identical to TRBD2. This CDR3 spans 14 amino acids. J lost 0 bases, V lost 8 bases, and 4 bases had no gene match. CDR1 and CDR2 from the germline V gene are MGHDK and SYGVNS. CDR3 in amino acids: CASSGTSASYEQYF. CDR3 sequence (DNA): TGTGCCAGCTCCGGGACTAGCGCCTCCTACGAGCAGTACTTC.

V gene TRBV9 combines with J gene TRBJ2-3, with 12 bases aligning to TRBD2. This CDR3 is 15 amino acids long. Germline loops: CDR1 SGDLS, CDR2 YYNGEE. V lost 4 bases and J lost 2; bases outside the gene matches: 2. CDR3 coding DNA: TGTGCCAGCAGCCTAGCGGGAGGGTACACAGATACGCAGTATTTT. Translation: CASSLAGGYTDTQYF.

The chain joins TRBV4-3 to TRBJ2-3, with unresolved D. The CDR3 length is 17 residues. Germline CDR1 and CDR2: LGHNA and YSLEER. V lost 0 bases and J lost 1, with 14 bases in between. As DNA, the CDR3 is TGCGCCAGCAGCCAAGATTATCGACTCCCAGGCACAGATACGCAGTATTTT. This encodes CASSQDYRLPGTDTQYF.

A remark on this clone: Mismatch with germline at one junction end may stem from a read error. The CDR3 sequence is CASSLAGGRSTDTQYF. Here the CDR3 DNA reads TGTGCCAGCAGTTTAGCGGGAGGTCGTAGCACAGATACGCAGTATTTT. The chain carries TRBV11-2 and TRBJ2-3; 10 bases are a match to TRBD2. This CDR3 region has 16 residues. In germline, CDR1 is SGHAT, CDR2 FQNNGV.

The chain carries TRBV3-1 (or the pseudogene TRBV3-2) and TRBJ2-7; D is possibly TRBD1 (8 bases). Germline values: CDR1 LGHDT, CDR2 YNNKEL (reference sequence). The CDR3 contains 15 residues. With 4 bases removed from V and 1 base from J, the gap between germline ends came to 14 bases. CDR3 bases: TGTGCCAGCAGCCCAACAGGGGGGGTATCCTACGAGCAGTACTTC. This encodes CASSPTGGVSYEQYF.

The chain employs TRBV10-3 and TRBJ2-2; tentative D call: TRBD2 (5 bases). Germline-derived CDR1 and CDR2 are ENHRY and SYGVKD. The CDR3 loop spans 16 amino acids. V was cut by 3 bases and J by 1 base, with 12 bases left in between. The CDR3 here is CAISESEAKNTGELFF. The CDR3 region has the DNA TGTGCCATCAGTGAATCGGAGGCCAAGAACACCGGGGAGCTGTTTTTT.